These T cell receptor beta chains were read from a single sample in a study of cytomegalovirus exposure and HLA in healthy donors. The data were produced by immunoSEQ multiplex PCR, yet TCRdb's version contains in-frame clones alone and is incomplete. Among roughly 150,000 clones listed, 88% were seen once. Sequencing was done on a sample of PBMCs. All receptors come from a man younger than 35 in good health and CMV-seronegative. Both conserved end residues are part of each CDR3. Each record gives: D gene, J gene, clone size, V gene, CDR3 protein, CDR3 DNA. The D gene is left open where the match is weak. The size field is filled for only some rows; it gives once, few, many or a size class.

TRBD2 | TRBJ2-3 | - | TRBV5-1 | CASSLEASGTDTQYF | TGCGCCAGCAGCTTGGAGGCTAGCGGAACAGATACGCAGTATTTT
TRBD2 | TRBJ2-1 | once | TRBV5-1 | CASSLRTSGGYNEQFF | TGCGCCAGCAGCTTGCGGACTAGCGGGGGTTACAATGAGCAGTTCTTC
- | TRBJ1-1 | - | TRBV2 | CASGDTLSPYTEAFF | TGTGCCAGCGGGGACACCCTTTCCCCCTACACTGAAGCTTTCTTT
- | TRBJ2-7 | - | TRBV28 | CASSFPRQGGGGEDSYEQYF | TGTGCCAGCAGTTTCCCGAGGCAGGGGGGCGGCGGAGAGGACTCCTACGAGCAGTACTTC
- | TRBJ2-5 | - | TRBV13 | CASSLSVRRGRETQYF | TGTGCCAGCAGCTTATCCGTCCGCCGGGGGAGAGAGACCCAGTACTTC
- | TRBJ2-5 | - | TRBV5-1 | CASSLVREETQYF | TGCGCCAGCAGCTTAGTCCGGGAAGAGACCCAGTACTTC
TRBD1 | TRBJ2-2 | - | TRBV7-8 | CASSLGRQGSSTGELFF | TGTGCCAGCAGCTTAGGGAGACAGGGATCTTCGACCGGGGAGCTGTTTTTT
- | TRBJ1-5 | - | TRBV10-2 | CASSEYGARGRPQHF | TGCGCCAGCAGTGAGTACGGGGCCAGGGGTAGGCCCCAGCATTTT
TRBD1 | TRBJ2-2 | once | TRBV19 | CASSNTGQGKNTGELFF | TGTGCCAGTAGCAATACGGGACAGGGGAAGAACACCGGGGAGCTGTTTTTT
- | TRBJ1-6 | once | TRBV13 | CASSYRTDYNSPLHF | TGTGCCAGCAGCTACAGGACGGATTATAATTCACCCCTCCACTTT
TRBD1 | TRBJ2-7 | - | TRBV27 | CASSPLETGFYEQYF | TGTGCCAGCAGTCCCCTTGAGACAGGGTTCTACGAGCAGTACTTC
- | TRBJ2-5 | - | TRBV10-1 | CASSLEGPETQYF | TGCGCCAGCAGCCTGGAGGGGCCCGAGACCCAGTACTTC
TRBD1 | TRBJ2-3 | few | TRBV29-1 | CSAPTGGTDTQYF | TGCAGCGCCCCGACAGGGGGCACAGATACGCAGTATTTT
TRBD2 | TRBJ2-7 | - | TRBV29-1 | CSVRLAYEQYF | TGCAGCGTGAGACTAGCGTACGAGCAGTACTTC
TRBD2 | TRBJ2-7 | - | TRBV9 | CASSVGTSGTYEQYF | TGTGCCAGCAGCGTGGGGACTAGCGGCACCTACGAGCAGTACTTC
TRBD2 | TRBJ2-6 | once | TRBV27 | CASSFDRVTGTSSGANVLTF | TGTGCCAGCAGTTTCGATCGGGTTACAGGGACTAGCTCTGGGGCCAACGTCCTGACTTTC
TRBD1 | TRBJ1-4 | - | TRBV5-6 | CASSLRGQDTGQLFF | TGTGCCAGCAGCTTGCGCGGACAGGACACCGGGCAACTGTTTTTT
- | TRBJ2-2 | - | TRBV4-2 | CASSRGTGELFF | TGTGCCAGCAGTAGAGGAACCGGGGAGCTGTTTTTT
TRBD1 | TRBJ1-5 | - | TRBV27 | CASSLRTGDQPQHF | TGTGCCAGCAGTTTAAGGACAGGGGATCAGCCCCAGCATTTT
TRBD1 | TRBJ1-2 | - | TRBV28 | CASSSPRTGNYGYTF | TGTGCCAGCAGTTCCCCAAGGACAGGGAACTATGGCTACACCTTC
- | TRBJ1-1 | - | TRBV11-1 | CASSLRGGTEAFF | TGTGCCAGCAGCTTAAGAGGGGGAACTGAAGCTTTCTTT
- | TRBJ2-1 | - | TRBV10-1 | CASSPNYNEQFF | TGCGCCAGCAGCCCTAATTACAATGAGCAGTTCTTC
- | TRBJ1-4 | - | TRBV7-2 | CASSPGTRLLANEKLFF | TGTGCCAGCAGCCCCGGGACAAGACTGTTGGCTAATGAAAAACTGTTTTTT
- | TRBJ2-1 | - | TRBV6-1 | CASDISPSNEQFF | TGTGCCAGCGATATTAGCCCCAGCAATGAGCAGTTCTTC
- | TRBJ1-3 | - | TRBV29-1 | CSVVISGNTIYF | TGCAGCGTTGTAATCTCTGGAAACACCATATATTTT
- | TRBJ1-5 | - | TRBV19 | CASKARSQPQHF | TGTGCCAGTAAGGCGAGGAGTCAGCCCCAGCATTTT
TRBD1 | TRBJ1-2 | - | TRBV6-5 | CASTPGRGPYGYTF | TGTGCCAGCACCCCCGGAAGGGGGCCCTATGGCTACACCTTC
TRBD1 | TRBJ1-4 | once | TRBV7-2 | CASSLQGDNEKLFF | TGTGCCAGCAGCTTACAGGGGGATAATGAAAAACTGTTTTTT
TRBD2 | TRBJ2-2 | few | TRBV10-1 | CASSETRTSVKGGELFF | TGCGCCAGCAGTGAGACCAGGACTAGCGTAAAGGGCGGGGAGCTGTTTTTT
TRBD2 | TRBJ2-1 | few | TRBV18 | CASSPSSGGLGNEQFF | TGTGCCAGCTCACCGTCTAGCGGGGGTCTCGGCAATGAGCAGTTCTTC
TRBD1 | TRBJ2-7 | - | TRBV11-3 | CASSLGADRGRSYEQYF | TGTGCCAGCAGCTTAGGCGCCGACAGGGGAAGGTCCTACGAGCAGTACTTC
- | TRBJ1-3 | - | TRBV6-5 | CASSRDLSSGNTIYF | TGTGCCAGCAGCCGGGACTTGAGCTCTGGAAACACCATATATTTT
TRBD2 | TRBJ2-7 | - | TRBV18 | CASSPLAPGLAGADEQYF | TGTGCCAGCTCACCACTCGCTCCGGGACTAGCTGGGGCGGACGAGCAGTACTTC
- | TRBJ1-4 | - | TRBV27 | CASSLSGAINEKLFF | TGTGCCAGCAGTTTATCAGGGGCGATTAATGAAAAACTGTTTTTT
TRBD2 | TRBJ2-1 | - | TRBV29-1 | CSVGTSGRGAYNEQFF | TGCAGCGTTGGGACTAGCGGGAGAGGCGCCTACAATGAGCAGTTCTTC
- | TRBJ1-1 | - | TRBV7-9 | CASSLEVSTEAFF | TGTGCCAGCAGCTTAGAAGTGAGTACTGAAGCTTTCTTT
- | TRBJ1-1 | once | TRBV5-1 | CASSFARGVNTEAFF | TGCGCCAGCAGCTTCGCCAGGGGCGTGAACACTGAAGCTTTCTTT
TRBD1 | TRBJ1-4 | - | TRBV28 | CASSLTGVKEKLFF | TGTGCCAGCAGTCTGACAGGGGTTAAAGAAAAACTGTTTTTT
TRBD2 | TRBJ2-3 | - | TRBV11-2 | CASSLVGREADTQYF | TGTGCCAGCAGCTTAGTCGGGAGGGAAGCAGATACGCAGTATTTT
- | TRBJ2-2 | - | TRBV5-1 | CASSSAGSNTGELFF | TGCGCCAGCAGCAGCGCGGGATCGAACACCGGGGAGCTGTTTTTT
- | TRBJ2-7 | - | TRBV5-8 | CASSLVKPYEQYF | TGTGCCAGCAGCTTGGTAAAGCCCTACGAGCAGTACTTC
- | TRBJ2-7 | - | TRBV4-3 | CASSQEDPVSTGGNYEQYF | TGCGCCAGCAGCCAAGAGGACCCTGTGTCGACAGGAGGTAACTACGAGCAGTACTTC
- | TRBJ2-4 | - | TRBV2 | CASSDELAKNIQYF | TGTGCCAGCAGTGACGAACTAGCCAAAAACATTCAGTACTTC
- | TRBJ2-2 | - | TRBV6-5 | CASSYGTTGELFF | TGTGCCAGCAGTTACGGGACAACCGGGGAGCTGTTTTTT
- | TRBJ1-1 | - | TRBV5-6 | CASSFQSEAFF | TGTGCCAGCAGCTTTCAGTCTGAAGCTTTCTTT
- | TRBJ2-6 | - | TRBV6-1 | CASSDRVSGANVLTF | TGTGCCAGCAGTGACAGGGTCTCTGGGGCCAACGTCCTGACTTTC
TRBD1 | TRBJ1-5 | - | TRBV2 | CASSLPGQARGYSNQPQHF | TGTGCCAGCAGTTTACCGGGACAGGCGAGAGGATATAGCAATCAGCCCCAGCATTTT
TRBD2 | TRBJ2-1 | - | TRBV11-3 | CASSLGLAGGYNEQFF | TGTGCCAGCAGCCTCGGACTAGCGGGAGGCTACAATGAGCAGTTCTTC